This entry features one TCR beta chain sequence. Its antigen remains undetermined. Base qualities are not at hand, and no much larger clone is one base apart. To prepare the library, the immunoSEQ multiplex PCR assay was applied. For the multiplex PCR, a mixture combining 60 forward primers for TCR Vbeta segments and 13 reverse primers for TCR Jbeta segments was used. Amplification of the CDR3 region of rearranged TCR beta genes was performed with a multiplex PCR assay on genomic DNA. On the Illumina HiSeq System, the amplified TCR beta libraries were sequenced as 87-base-pair reads. The study's own analysis went as follows. In a later analysis, 70 million to 95 million unique TCR beta chains were counted across the roughly 670 repertoires, and around 11 million of these chains were shared by at least two donors. To remove PCR and sequencing errors, raw reads were error-corrected and collapsed into unique sequences using a nearest-neighbor algorithm that merged closely related sequences. Alignment of CDR3 sequences to IMGT reference sequences was used to assign V, D and J gene segments. For a sequence to be retained, a match of at least six nucleotides to both a V gene segment and a J gene segment was required. Rearrangements were called productive when the CDR3 lacked stop codons and stayed in frame with V and J; all others were non-productive. CDR3 was defined by IMGT convention, running from the second conserved V-encoded cysteine to the conserved J-encoded phenylalanine. Sequences without an unambiguous match to a single V gene segment were excluded from the earlier analysis of a few hundred of the donors. In an earlier analysis of approximately 550 of the donors, V segments were called functional above 56.7% productive rearrangements and were called segregating when the between-donor standard deviation exceeded 5%. A statistical classification framework was built for diagnosing cytomegalovirus status from the catalog of TCR beta chain sequences. In a later analysis, V and J genes were assigned by comparing TCR nucleotide sequences against IMGT/GENE-DB human TR gene sequences. The TCRdist pipeline was used in a later analysis to assign CDR3 sequences and most-parsimonious VDJ recombination scenarios. In a later analysis, each TCR beta chain was defined by its CDR3 amino acid sequence together with its V-gene family, and reads without a unique V-gene family were excluded. As a way to deal with suspected cross-contamination and a sequencing artifact, a later analysis dropped 640 or so nucleotide sequences that were highly shared and had low generation probability. In a later analysis, a clonal expansion index was calculated for each public chain from normalized within-repertoire ranks of inferred template counts. In a later analysis, generation probabilities were computed with a VDJ recombination model fitted to out-of-frame rearrangements, and the resulting probabilities were checked against IGoR. Hypergeometric tests were used in a later analysis to score TCR-TCR, TCR-HLA and TCR-CMV co-occurrence, with a repertoire-size bias correction applied to the TCR pairs. False discovery rates were estimated in a later analysis by permuting HLA or CMV assignments 20 times. A later analysis grouped co-occurring TCRs with DBSCAN, adding TCRdist sequence similarity when clustering within HLA-allele-positive subsets. Repertoires with fewer than 30,000 or more than 120,000 public chains were left out of co-occurrence clustering, as were five repertoires with anomalous nucleotide sharing. Sourced from immuneACCESS, this table was stored by TCRdb with only in-frame sequences that have V and J called. A share of the clones is absent; for the studies checked, an unresolved V gene accounts for under half, and the remainder has no known explanation. Clone size and V and J calls were adopted from that table, with D and trimming inferred from the DNA. This sample holds about 120,000 clones; around 63% were observed only once. More than 8.5% of the sample belongs to the ten largest clones.

The data were taken from a study of cytomegalovirus exposure and HLA in healthy donors (dated by TCRdb to about 2017). Broadly, across the study: An earlier analysis of roughly 630 of the donors reported 276 Gb of sequence data and about 100 million unique TCR beta sequences from some 180 million T cells. All discovery cohort repertoires had been generated using a single sequencing platform. Along with the approximately 700-subject first cohort, a separate validation cohort of more than 90 different subjects was used. On average, approximately 250,000 unique TCR beta nucleotide sequences were sequenced per donor among 398 genotyped donors of the cohort, with 15% to 20% of those sequences being non-productive. Rather than drawing on any new phenotypic data, the later analysis identified candidate immune exposures from TCR beta sequences and the way those sequences occurred across donors. The aim of the study was to test whether cataloging public T cell receptors could identify signatures of past pathogen exposure. The number of typed donors differed by locus: about 620-630 for A, B, C, DRB1 and DQB1; 500 to 550 for DQA1; fewer than 610 for DPA1; and 450 to 480 for DPB1. In a later genetic analysis, genome-wide SNP genotypes for about 60% of the 666 donors were used, and that subset was treated as a discovery cohort. An earlier analysis of several hundred of the donors used high-throughput TCR beta sequencing to judge whether each TCR beta V gene segment behaved as functional or pseudogenic. Of the approximately 370 genotyped donors, 81% were placed in the genetic ancestry cluster associated with self-reported Caucasian donors. High-throughput TCR immunosequencing, statistical association of individual TCRs with disease status, and machine learning were combined to predict cytomegalovirus infection status. Alongside the repertoire data, information on donor age, sex, ethnicity and CMV serostatus was compiled. Roughly 300 gigabases of sequencing data and around 88 million unique TCR sequences made up an early release that covered around 640 HLA-typed donors. Class I and class II HLA loci were covered by the typing at four-digit resolution. Because of strong linkage in the cohort, five DR-DQ haplotypes were treated as single units for association and clustering. Using immunosequencing, the study profiled T cell repertoires from about 610 subjects and related those repertoires to cytomegalovirus serostatus. In a later analysis, previously published TCR beta repertoires from fewer than 750 donors were re-analyzed and high-resolution HLA genotyping was added so that TCR occurrence patterns could be studied. Beyond this particular receptor, the publication reports: Most CMV-associated TCR beta chains appeared to be HLA-restricted in a later analysis, and the HLA associations seemed to be driven largely by CMV exposure. Because the 87-base-pair reads could not distinguish some IMGT-functional V segments, including TRBV6-2 and TRBV6-3, those segments were excluded. Strong co-occurrence of HLA alleles, especially DR and DQ, made assigning TCR associations to individual alleles difficult. The sequencing pipeline was judged likely to have produced a cluster of highly shared sequence variants as a technical artifact. Because HLA typing was missing for some donors at each locus, association tests included only the typed subset. Linkage disequilibrium might explain the correlated functional status among segregating V segments, but an unknown experimental factor could not be ruled out. For the cohort, immune exposure information was limited to CMV serostatus. In a later analysis, HLA-associated TCR beta chains were found to be more clonally expanded and to have lower generation probabilities than equally common non-associated chains. In a later analysis, 16,951 TCR beta sequences were associated with specific HLA alleles at a false discovery rate of 0.05. A few of the identified cytomegalovirus-associated TCR beta chains were confirmed in vitro to be specific for cytomegalovirus antigens. In a later genetic analysis, fewer N-insertions in productive TCRs were reported among donors in an Asian-associated ancestry cluster than the roughly 670-donor mean. Broadly in line with IMGT annotations, most TCR beta V segments showed up in productive rearrangements about 87% or about 30% of the time in an earlier analysis of around 600 of the donors. V-gene and J-gene trimming of TCR beta chains was associated with a missense DCLRE1C variant in a later genetic analysis, and the association was replicated in an independent cohort. Because counts were too low, 15 to 20 rarely observed V segments, including chromosome 9 orphons, were excluded from the earlier analysis of several hundred of the donors. This cohort had only TCR beta chains sequenced, and the lack of alpha or paired-chain data limited which features could be detected. According to the authors, the approach could potentially be generalized to other disease states and immunological phenotypes. The classifier was reported to diagnose cytomegalovirus status with high specificity and sensitivity in both the original and validation cohorts. The study listed 164 TCR beta chains as associated with cytomegalovirus. A further reported finding was that TCR beta sequences accurately predicted the HLA-A and HLA-B alleles for most subjects in the first cohort. Most TCR sequences were seen in very few donors, while some public TCRs were found in many individuals. Roughly uniform sequencing depth across donors was assumed in presence/absence analyses, although this assumption may not hold. Several of the top co-occurrence clusters appeared to be linked to parvovirus B19, influenza, CMV and Epstein-Barr virus, according to a later analysis. In a later analysis, the rate of TCR association differed among HLA loci, with DRB1 alleles having the most associated TCRs and HLA-C alleles having the fewest.

V is cut by 2 bases and J by 3 bases, and the space between the germline ends is 8 bases. The cysteine opens and the phenylalanine closes a CDR3 of 13 amino acids. Only the CDR3 part of the read is kept: 39 bases, read in frame from the first base. From the germline V gene, CDR1 is SGHTA and CDR2 is FQGNSA. The cohort consisted of hundreds of healthy bone marrow donors. Cohort members were all nominally healthy when sampled, although unrecorded immune exposures were likely present. The donor was CMV seropositive and belonged to the group of over 250 seropositive cohort members. A peripheral blood sample was collected from each donor, and TCR beta sequencing was performed on peripheral blood mononuclear cells. The Qiagen DNeasy Blood Extraction Kit was used to extract genomic DNA from the blood cell samples.

The clonotype comes from a man aged 40-50 years in good health and CMV-seropositive. Specimen: PBMCs. Rearrangement joined TRBV7-2 to TRBJ2-7; the D gene remains uncertain. The CDR3 has the sequence CASSLRSGYEQYF. The sequenced DNA is TGTGCCAGCAGCTTACGTTCGGGCTACGAGCAGTACTTC.